The 26 T cell receptor beta chains below come from one sample, sequenced in a study of OX40 agonist ivuxolimab in advanced cancers. Sequenced by immunoSEQ multiplex PCR; TCRdb stores in-frame clones only, minus some. This table holds about 20,000 clones, over 80% found once. This sample comprised CD4+ or CD8+ T cells sorted from blood, obtained in a trial of the OX40 agonist ivuxolimab. These receptors were obtained from an adult with an advanced solid tumor such as melanoma, head and neck, liver or kidney cancer.

The chain has TRBV5-8 and TRBJ2-5, with D possibly matching TRBD2 (5 bases). V gave up 2 bases and J gave up 10 bases, with 21 bases separating them. The CDR3 loop spans 15 amino acids. Germline V lookup: CDR1 SGHTS, CDR2 YDEGEE. CDR3 bases: TGTGCCAGCAGCTTAGGAGGATCCCGGGGTGTGGGCCAGTACTTC. It translates to CASSLGGSRGVGQYF.

The rearrangement joins TRBV7-2 to TRBJ1-2; 8 bases align to TRBD1. This CDR3 is 15 amino acids long. From germline, CDR1 is SGHTA and CDR2 FQGNSA. The J segment lost 3 bases and the V segment lost 2 bases, leaving 5 bases of the junction unmatched. The CDR3 protein is CASSLIGQGDYGYTF. CDR3 nucleotides: TGTGCCAGCAGCTTAATCGGACAGGGTGACTATGGCTACACCTTC.

The chain recombines TRBV10-3 with TRBJ2-7, with 8 bases aligning to TRBD1. The V and J ends lost 4 bases and 4 bases, in that order; junction bases with no gene match: 6. This CDR3 is 14 amino acids long. Germline V CDR1 and CDR2: ENHRY, SYGVKD. In DNA form, the CDR3 reads TGTGCCATCAGTGGAGGACAGGGCACTTACGAGCAGTACTTC. Encoded protein: CAISGGQGTYEQYF.

CDR3 in amino acids: CASSATKTRDRTSYEQYF. The CDR3 DNA follows: TGTGCCAGCAGCGCAACAAAGACCCGGGACCGAACATCCTACGAGCAGTACTTC. The chain is built from TRBV21-1 and TRBJ2-7. TRBV21-1 is an annotated pseudogene. The CDR3 runs to 18 residues.

The chain is built from TRBV11-2 and TRBJ2-2; D is ambiguous. Germline CDR1 reads SGHAT; CDR2 reads FQNNGV. The CDR3 covers 15 residues. V gave up 4 bases and J gave up 2 bases, with 11 bases separating them. CDR3 bases: TGTGCCAGCAGCTGGCCAAGAGAAAACACCGGGGAGCTGTTTTTT. Translating it yields CASSWPRENTGELFF.

This chain connects TRBV4-1 to TRBJ2-1; either TRBD1 or TRBD2 may supply D (7 bases each). This CDR3 is built from 16 residues. Per germline, CDR1 MGHRA and CDR2 YSYEKL. The V gene lost 1 base and the J gene lost 9 bases, with 19 bases spanning the gap. CDR3 residues: CASSQGRQGGYGEQFF. The CDR3 nucleotides read TGCGCCAGCAGCCAAGGAAGACAGGGAGGGTATGGTGAGCAGTTCTTC.

This sequence joins TRBV11-2 and TRBJ2-2; D not certain. Per the germline V gene, CDR1 is SGHAT and CDR2 is FQNNGV. V was pared by 3 bases and J by 4 bases, with 9 bases between. This CDR3 comprises 14 residues. The CDR3 loop is CASSLDGPTGELFF. The CDR3 DNA reads TGTGCCAGCAGCTTGGACGGGCCCACCGGGGAGCTGTTTTTT.

This clone has more than one count but fewer than ten. V and J are TRBV6-5 and TRBJ1-1; D is unresolved. The CDR3 loop spans 13 amino acids. With 2 bases removed from V and 1 base from J, the gap between germline ends came to 5 bases. CDR1 is MNHEY and CDR2 is SVGAGI in the germline V gene. CDR3 amino acids: CASSYTSNTEAFF. CDR3 nucleotides: TGTGCCAGCAGTTACACATCGAACACTGAAGCTTTCTTT.

This rearrangement joins TRBV7-8 to TRBJ2-1, with D uncertain. V dropped 5 bases and J dropped 5 bases, with 7 bases sitting between them. This CDR3 region has 12 residues. CDR1 and CDR2 from the germline V gene are SGHVS and FQNEAQ. CDR3 region: CASSADNNEQFF. The CDR3 bases are TGTGCCAGCAGCGCAGACAACAATGAGCAGTTCTTC. The full variable domain, in which reference TRBV7-8 and TRBJ2-1 provide the parts outside the CDR3, is GAGVSQSPRYKVAKRGQDVALRCDPISGHVSLFWYQQALGQGPEFLTYFQNEAQLDKSGLPSDRFFAERPEGSVSTLKIQRTQQEDSAVYLCASSADNNEQFFGPGTRLTVL.

This clone was seen a single time. The chain is built from TRBV19 and TRBJ2-3; D tentatively reads TRBD1 or TRBD2 (6 bases each). The CDR3 loop spans 16 amino acids. Trimming removed 0 bases from V and 4 bases from J, with 14 bases in between. Germline V gives CDR1 LNHDA, CDR2 SQIVND (reference sequence). The CDR3 DNA sequence: TGTGCCAGTAGTATAGAGGGGGGCGCGAGGTCAGATACGCAGTATTTT. Encoded protein: CASSIEGGARSDTQYF. The variable domain in full, with the rest retrieved from reference TRBV19 and TRBJ2-3, is DGGITQSPKYLFRKEGQNVTLSCEQNLNHDAMYWYRQDPGQGLRLIYYSQIVNDFQKGDIAEGYSVSREKKESFPLTVTSAQKNPTAFYLCASSIEGGARSDTQYFGPGTRLTVL.

The chain has TRBV13 and TRBJ2-2; D perhaps matches TRBD1 (5 bases). Germline assignment: CDR1 PRHDT and CDR2 FYEKMQ (reference sequence). The CDR3 has 18 residues. V was clipped by 2 bases and J by 5 bases, with 21 bases between them. The CDR3 spells CASSLLRSRVVQTGELFF. CDR3 DNA: TGTGCCAGCAGCTTACTGAGATCCAGGGTCGTACAAACCGGGGAGCTGTTTTTT.

The DNA of the CDR3 is TGTGCCAGCAGCCAAAAGGTGGGGTATTCTTTCTACGAGCAGTACTTC. It codes for CASSQKVGYSFYEQYF. The genes are TRBV5-6 and TRBJ2-7; D ambiguous. V was clipped by 4 bases and J by 3 bases, with 20 bases between them. Germline assignment: CDR1 SGHDT and CDR2 YYEEEE. CDR3 length equals 16 residues.

This clone was counted once. The chain carries TRBV5-4 and TRBJ2-1; 7 bases are a match to TRBD1. The germline gives CDR1 SGHNT, CDR2 YYREEE (reference sequence). After removal of 7 bases from V and 0 bases from J, the junction contained 1 base not matched to a gene. The CDR3 runs to 13 residues. In nucleotides, the CDR3 is TGTGCCAGCCGGGACAGCTCCTACAATGAGCAGTTCTTC. It translates to CASRDSSYNEQFF.

This chain links TRBV5-8 with TRBJ2-7, with D maybe TRBD1 (6 bases). Deletions cut 0 bases from V and 7 bases from J, with 11 bases between. Germline CDR1 SGHTS, CDR2 YDEGEE. The CDR3 runs to 13 residues. The CDR3 DNA reads TGTGCCAGCAGCTTGGCACAGGGAAGTGAGCAGTACTTC. Its translation is CASSLAQGSEQYF.

V gene TRBV29-1 combines with J gene TRBJ1-1, with D perhaps matching TRBD1 (6 bases). CDR3 size: 17 residues. Trimming cost V 5 bases and J 3 bases, with 25 bases left between them. CDR1 and CDR2 from the germline V gene are SQVTM and ANQGSEA. Here the CDR3 reads CSVTGKRARDTHTEAFF. The DNA of the CDR3 is TGCAGCGTTACTGGAAAGCGAGCCAGGGACACCCACACTGAAGCTTTCTTT.

This sequence joins TRBV12-2 and TRBJ2-4; the D segment call TRBD2 is taken from the table without a DNA check. TRBV12-2 is a documented pseudogene. The CDR3 consists of 16 residues. The CDR3 region has the DNA TGTGCAAGTCGCTACGGAGCGGTGGTCGCCAAAAACATTCAGTACTTC. As protein: CASRYGAVVAKNIQYF.

This rearrangement joins TRBV13 to TRBJ1-1, with a weak D call TRBD1 (6 bases). V was cut by 6 bases and J by 8 bases, with 13 bases left in between. CDR3 length: 12 amino acids. Germline values: CDR1 PRHDT, CDR2 FYEKMQ (reference sequence). The CDR3 is CASSRGGLEAFF. The CDR3 nucleotides read TGTGCCAGCAGTCGCGGGGGGCTGGAAGCTTTCTTT.

V gene TRBV7-6 combines with J gene TRBJ2-5; the D gene is possibly TRBD1 (6 bases). CDR1 and CDR2 (germline): SGHVS, FNYEAQ. This CDR3 comprises 17 residues. The V end lost 3 bases, the J end lost 2 bases, and 19 bases lay between the germline ends. CDR3 protein: CASSFGTPGTIQETQYF. The CDR3 nucleotides are TGTGCCAGCAGCTTTGGGACACCCGGGACAATTCAAGAGACCCAGTACTTC.

This rearrangement joins TRBV7-6 to TRBJ2-7; 11 nucleotides match TRBD2. The germline V gene encodes CDR1 SGHVS and CDR2 FNYEAQ. CDR3 length: 15 amino acids. J gave up 3 bases and V 0 bases, and 1 base lay outside the gene matches. The CDR3, as DNA: TGTGCCAGCAGCTTAGCTCTAGCGGGGGGCTACGAGCAGTACTTC. Translated, it gives CASSLALAGGYEQYF.

This rearrangement joins TRBV10-2 to TRBJ2-5; D uncertain. The germline V gene encodes CDR1 WSHSY and CDR2 SAAADI. The CDR3 consists of 14 residues. Deletions cut 3 bases from V and 5 bases from J, with 13 bases between. The CDR3 nucleotides read TGCGCCAGCAGTGAACCGACCCTGCTTGAGACCCAGTACTTC. Translation gives CASSEPTLLETQYF.

The V gene is TRBV2, the J gene TRBJ2-3, with 7 nucleotides matching TRBD1. This CDR3 comprises 16 residues. Germline loops: CDR1 SNHLY, CDR2 FYNNEI. The V segment lost 2 bases and the J segment 6 bases; nucleotides outside the gene matches: 11. The CDR3 region is CASSERTGPQRDTQYF. The CDR3 DNA reads as TGTGCCAGCAGTGAAAGGACAGGACCCCAACGGGATACGCAGTATTTT.

There are a few counts of this clone. The V call is TRBV4-1, the J call TRBJ1-3; D is ambiguous. V was clipped by 1 base and J by 0 bases, with 7 bases between them. Germline V CDR1 and CDR2: MGHRA, YSYEKL. This CDR3 has 15 amino acids. The CDR3 region has the DNA TGCGCCAGCAGCCAAGGTATCTACTCTGGAAACACCATATATTTT. It is translated as CASSQGIYSGNTIYF.

V is TRBV6-1 and J is TRBJ1-5, with D unclear. The germline V and J ends were trimmed by 2 bases and 2 bases, with 19 bases remaining between them. This CDR3 contains 18 residues. Germline CDR1 and CDR2: MNHNS and SASEGT. The CDR3 loop is CASSELSSAGGGNQPQHF. The DNA of the CDR3 is TGTGCCAGCAGTGAATTATCTTCGGCAGGAGGCGGCAATCAGCCCCAGCATTTT.

This clone was counted once. The chain couples TRBV7-2 to TRBJ1-5; D remains unclear. The germline V gene has CDR1 SGHTA and CDR2 FQGNSA. CDR3 size: 13 residues. Trimming removed 3 bases from V and 7 bases from J, with 10 bases in between. For the CDR3, the DNA is TGTGCCAGCAGCTTCCACAGCAGCCAGCCCCAGCATTTT. It encodes CASSFHSSQPQHF. The complete variable domain, with remaining parts taken from reference TRBV7-2 and TRBJ1-5, reads GAGVSQSPSNKVTEKGKDVELRCDPISGHTALYWYRQSLGQGLEFLIYFQGNSAPDKSGLPSDRFSAERTGGSVSTLTIQRTQQEDSAVYLCASSFHSSQPQHFGDGTRLSIL.

The chain couples TRBV7-9 to TRBJ2-2, with TRBD1 matching 10 bases. Trimming took 5 bases from V and 7 from J; bases not matched to a gene: 7. This CDR3 is built from 15 residues. Germline V gives CDR1 SEHNR, CDR2 FQNEAQ (reference sequence). For the CDR3, the DNA is TGTGCCAGCAGCCCGTACGGGACAGGGGTCGGGGAGCTGTTTTTT. Protein sequence: CASSPYGTGVGELFF.

Of note for this clone: An end of the junction does not agree with germline; a read error may underlie this. In DNA, the CDR3 is TGTGCCAGCAATTTAATGGGCGGGTACGAGCAGTACTTC. Translated: CASNLMGGYEQYF. This chain joins TRBV27 and TRBJ2-7; TRBD2 might be the D (5 bases). The CDR3 is 13 residues long. CDR1 is MNHEY and CDR2 is SMNVEV in the germline V gene (reference sequence).